These T cell receptor beta chains were read from a single sample in a study of T-cell memory formation after mild COVID-19. MiXCR, run by TCRdb on the 5' RACE reads, gives a single entry per CDR3 protein. The sample includes 250,000 to 350,000 distinct CDR3 sequences, 13% to 15% seen only once; the top ten take 21%. The source material was PBMCs or a T cell subset sorted from them (not recorded which). All receptors derive from a man younger than 35 who had mild COVID-19 (a few samples of this study predate the infection). Cell type and time point are not known. Both conserved end residues are part of each CDR3. The D gene is left open where the match is weak. Not all rows give a size; the values are once, few, many and, for expanded clones, a class.

size: many; D: TRBD2; V: TRBV7-2; J: TRBJ2-1; DNA: TGTGCCAGCAGCCCCTATACCGGACTAGCCGATGAGCAGTTCTTC; CDR3: CASSPYTGLADEQFF
size: few; D: TRBD1; V: TRBV7-6; J: TRBJ1-2; DNA: TGTGCCAGCAGCTTAGTGCCGGACAGGGTCGATGGCTACACCTTC; CDR3: CASSLVPDRVDGYTF
size: few; D: -; V: TRBV3-1; J: TRBJ2-1; DNA: TGTGCCAGCAGCCCGGGACTTTACCTGAGCTCCTACAATGAGCAGTTCTTC; CDR3: CASSPGLYLSSYNEQFF
size: few; D: TRBD2; V: TRBV7-9; J: TRBJ2-1; DNA: TGTGCCAGCAGCCGGTCCCGCGGGGGCTCCTACAATGAGCAGTTCTTC; CDR3: CASSRSRGGSYNEQFF
size: many; D: -; V: TRBV7-6; J: TRBJ2-1; DNA: TGTGCCAGCAGCTTAGCCCAGGTGGGGGGCACTCGCGATGAGCAGTTCTTC; CDR3: CASSLAQVGGTRDEQFF
size: few; D: -; V: TRBV27; J: TRBJ2-1; DNA: TGTGCCAGTAAGGGGGGACTACCCTACAATGAGCAGTTCTTC; CDR3: CASKGGLPYNEQFF
size: -; D: -; V: TRBV27; J: TRBJ2-1; DNA: TGTGCCAGCAGTCCACCACCGGGCCATGAGCAGTTCTTC; CDR3: CASSPPPGHEQFF
size: few; D: -; V: TRBV19; J: TRBJ2-2; DNA: TGTGCCAGTAGTATAGATCCGGGGGCGAACACCGGGGAGCTGTTTTTT; CDR3: CASSIDPGANTGELFF
size: -; D: TRBD1; V: TRBV5-5; J: TRBJ2-7; DNA: TGTGCCAGCAGCTTCCGGGACAGTATTTACGAGCAGTACTTC; CDR3: CASSFRDSIYEQYF
size: -; D: -; V: TRBV10-1; J: TRBJ2-3; DNA: TGCGCCAGCAGTGAGCACGGGACAGATACGCAGTATTTT; CDR3: CASSEHGTDTQYF
size: -; D: TRBD2; V: TRBV20-1; J: TRBJ2-3; DNA: TGCAGTGCAAAGTCTAGCGGGGGGCCCCGCACAGATACGCAGTATTTT; CDR3: CSAKSSGGPRTDTQYF
size: -; D: -; V: TRBV9; J: TRBJ1-1; DNA: TGTGCCAGCAGCACCGGGGGGCTGAACACTGAAGCTTTCTTT; CDR3: CASSTGGLNTEAFF
size: -; D: -; V: TRBV12-3/TRBV12-4; J: TRBJ1-3; DNA: TGTGCCAGCAGTTTAGGCGGCCGCTCTGGAAACACCATATATTTT; CDR3: CASSLGGRSGNTIYF
size: -; D: -; V: TRBV10-1; J: TRBJ1-4; DNA: TGCGCCAGCAGTGAATCGAGCTCGAATGAAAAACTGTTTTTT; CDR3: CASSESSSNEKLFF
size: -; D: -; V: TRBV4-3; J: TRBJ1-5; DNA: TGCGCCAGCAGCCAAGACCAGGATAATCAGCCCCAGCATTTT; CDR3: CASSQDQDNQPQHF